This entry is about one T cell receptor beta chain. Its target antigen remains unknown. One base away there is no much larger clone; base qualities are not given. TCR CDR3 regions were amplified from genomic DNA by multiplex PCR using the deep immunoSEQ assay. For each cell subset, the extracted genomic DNA was distributed evenly across all wells of several immunoSEQ 96-well plates, and each plate served as one replicate. For unsorted PBMC, 250 to 300 ng genomic DNA, equal to 30,000 or so T cell genomes, was loaded into each replicate PCR. Unsorted PBMC genomic DNA was sequenced across ten immunoSEQ deep assay plates. Purified libraries were quantified with a Qubit 3.0 fluorometer, sized on a Bioanalyzer 2100, and re-quantified with the KAPA Library Quantification kit. Each immunoSEQ 96-well plate was sequenced on its own single-read 150-cycle Illumina NextSeq 550 flow cell. Processing in the source paper ran as follows. The immunoSEQ output contained only junctional sequences without quality scores, so filtering could not match that applied to full-length reads. To assign V/J genes and CDR3, sequences were annotated using PyIR, a Python wrapper for IgBLAST v1.9, with IMGT germline references. Any read was removed if the V/J assignment was weak (E-value above 1e-6), the CDR3 was missing, or the read contained stop codons, out-of-frame junctions, or ambiguous translated residues. A V3J clonotype was defined by an identical inferred V gene, J gene, and CDR3 amino acid sequence. The percentage overlap between two repertoires was calculated by dividing the number of shared unique clonotypes by the size of the smaller repertoire. Three approaches were used to assess repertoire richness: RTK rarefaction, the Chao1 estimator, and Recon v2.1 estimates of unobserved clonotypes. Entries here come from immuneACCESS through TCRdb and include only in-frame sequences with V and J called. Some clones fail to appear in such tables; in the studies checked, an unresolved V gene covers under half of the shortfall, and the cause of the remainder is unknown. V and J calls and clone size come straight from that table; D and trimming were deduced from the DNA. This sample gives around 510,000 clones in total; roughly 72% of them show up just once. The ten largest account for around 11% of the sample.

The data originate from a study of shared clonotypes between healthy human individuals (dated by TCRdb to 2018 to 2020). Regarding the complete study: A couple of women and three men aged 18 to 49 years were included in the cohort. Leukapheresis yielded between about 0.8 and 8.9 billion PBMCs per donor. Different laboratories and diverse techniques were used to prepare libraries and sequence TCR repertoires, to increase sequencing depth and limit assay-specific biases. To estimate repertoire size and how much clonotypes are shared between individuals, the study performed deep sequencing of blood TCR repertoires from 4 to 6 healthy adults. Overall study results and their limits: Because the study included only a small number of donors, the genetic and exposure-history diversity represented was limited. Sampling was restricted to blood, and TCR repertoires in tissue are likely to differ from TCR repertoires in blood. Pairwise subsampling indicated that sequencing depth was expected to affect the degree of clonotype sharing among donors.

The donors were healthy, HIV-negative adults who had no recently reported acute infections or vaccinations. Every donor was a Caucasian adult residing in Nashville, Tennessee, USA. In the unsorted samples, 85 million to 100 million PBMCs were counted, and genomic DNA was extracted using the QIAamp DNA Blood Mini kit. After blood collection by leukapheresis, PBMCs were isolated using Ficoll-Histopaque density gradient centrifugation and then cryopreserved in the vapor phase of liquid nitrogen. Sequenced: PBMCs. The TCR originated in a woman aged 40 to 50 in good health. Some clones in this sample may be carry-over from other donors' samples.

This receptor carries the CDR3 CASSVEDGYEQYF. DNA sequence: TGTGCCAGCAGCGTAGAAGACGGCTACGAGCAGTACTTC. The chain is encoded by TRBV9 joined to TRBJ2-7; no D gene is confidently identified. V is clipped by 0 bases and J by 3 bases, and the sequence between their germline boundaries is 7 bases long. Based on the germline V gene, the CDR1 and CDR2 sequences are SGDLS and YYNGEE. Reading from cysteine to phenylalanine, the CDR3 counts 13 amino acids. Here the CDR3 DNA is all that survives: 39 bases in frame from base 1.